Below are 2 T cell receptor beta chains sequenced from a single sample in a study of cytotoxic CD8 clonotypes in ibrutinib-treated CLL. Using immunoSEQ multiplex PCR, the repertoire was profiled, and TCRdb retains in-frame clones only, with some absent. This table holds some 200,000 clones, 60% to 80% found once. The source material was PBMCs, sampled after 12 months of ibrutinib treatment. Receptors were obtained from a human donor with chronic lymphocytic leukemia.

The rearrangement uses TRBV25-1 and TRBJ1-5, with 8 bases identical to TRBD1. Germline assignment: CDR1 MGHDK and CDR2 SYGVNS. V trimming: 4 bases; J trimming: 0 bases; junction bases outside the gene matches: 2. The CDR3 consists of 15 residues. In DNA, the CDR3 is TGTGCCAGCAGTGGGGGACAGGTTAGCAATCAGCCCCAGCATTTT. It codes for CASSGGQVSNQPQHF.

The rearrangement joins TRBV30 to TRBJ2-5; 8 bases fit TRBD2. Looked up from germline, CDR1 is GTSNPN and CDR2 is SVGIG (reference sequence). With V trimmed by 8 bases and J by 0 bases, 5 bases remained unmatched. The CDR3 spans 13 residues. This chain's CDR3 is CALAGAYQETQYF. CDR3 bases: TGTGCCCTAGCGGGTGCTTACCAAGAGACCCAGTACTTC.